The 25 T cell receptor beta chains in this list originate from one sample, sequenced in a study of blood T cell repertoires in COVID-19. Method: immunoSEQ multiplex PCR; TCRdb's copy keeps in-frame clones and lacks some. Counted here are about 390,000 clones, approximately 89% occurring once; the ten biggest clones make up about 2.3%. What was sequenced was peripheral blood. These receptors were taken from a woman between 55 and 75 years old with COVID-19, enrolled during active disease.

The table lists this clone with a few counts. The chain has TRBV5-3 and TRBJ1-4; 12 bases agree with TRBD1. TRBV5-3 is an ORF; its function is uncertain. The trim removed 5 bases at V and 8 bases at J, leaving 13 bases unmatched. This CDR3 is built from 17 residues. The CDR3 nucleotides are TGTGCCAGAAGACCGGGACAGGGGGCGCTGGGCACGGAAAAACTGTTTTTT. This codes for CARRPGQGALGTEKLFF.

This clone has a single count. The chain has TRBV5-1 and TRBJ2-7; 7 bases agree with TRBD1. The J segment lost 5 bases and the V segment lost 2 bases, leaving 7 bases of the junction unmatched. The germline CDR1 and CDR2 sequences are SGHRS and YFSETQ. This CDR3 comprises 14 residues. The CDR3 coding sequence is TGCGCCAGCAGCTTCTACAGGGGTATCAACGAGCAGTACTTC. Protein product: CASSFYRGINEQYF.

This clone was seen once. The chain carries TRBV7-9 and TRBJ2-1; TRBD2 aligns across 9 bases. Germline V gene sequence: CDR1 SEHNR, CDR2 FQNEAQ (reference sequence). With V trimmed by 6 bases and J by 5 bases, 5 bases remained unmatched. The CDR3 spans 14 residues. CDR3 DNA sequence: TGTGCCAGCAGAATAGCGGGGGCCCACAATGAGCAGTTCTTC. Translating it yields CASRIAGAHNEQFF.

V gene TRBV7-3 combines with J gene TRBJ1-2, with 8 bases lining up with TRBD1. Germline V gives CDR1 SGHTA, CDR2 FQGTGA. V was clipped by 6 bases and J by 7 bases; unmatched bases: 13. The CDR3 length is 15 residues. The CDR3 DNA reads as TGTGCCAGCAGACCCGGGACAGGTACCGGCGCTGGCTACACCTTC. It codes for CASRPGTGTGAGYTF.

The rearrangement links TRBV19 to TRBJ2-3, with 9 bases that match TRBD1. The ends lost 6 bases at V and 4 bases at J; junction bases unmatched: 14. The CDR3 is made up of 17 amino acids. In germline, CDR1 is LNHDA, CDR2 SQIVND (reference sequence). CDR3 protein: CASRGTGFRGFSDTQYF. The CDR3, as DNA: TGTGCCAGTAGAGGGACAGGGTTTAGGGGCTTTTCAGATACGCAGTATTTT.

The rearrangement uses TRBV19 and TRBJ2-7, with D perhaps TRBD2 (6 bases). The CDR3 is made up of 15 amino acids. V was trimmed by 5 bases and J by 0 bases, leaving 14 bases between them. The germline CDR1 and CDR2 sequences are LNHDA and SQIVND (reference sequence). CDR3 in amino acids: CASSLHWGVSYEQYF. The CDR3 DNA reads TGTGCCAGTAGTCTCCACTGGGGGGTCTCCTACGAGCAGTACTTC.

The chain couples TRBV7-8 to TRBJ2-2, with 7 nucleotides matching TRBD2. Germline CDR1 and CDR2: SGHVS and FQNEAQ. V was clipped by 5 bases and J by 4 bases; unmatched bases: 4. The CDR3 has 14 residues. CDR3 region: CASSPREGTGELFF. CDR3 nucleotides: TGTGCCAGCAGCCCAAGGGAGGGCACCGGGGAGCTGTTTTTT.

J is TRBJ2-1 and V is TRBV5-1; D is ambiguous. Trimming shortened V by 0 bases and J by 3 bases, and 10 bases separated the two germline ends. Germline V CDR1 and CDR2: SGHRS, YFSETQ. The CDR3 loop spans 15 amino acids. The CDR3 coding sequence is TGCGCCAGCAGCTTGGATCGGCAGGACTACAATGAGCAGTTCTTC. This translates into CASSLDRQDYNEQFF.

The V gene is TRBV3-1 (or the pseudogene TRBV3-2), the J gene TRBJ2-1, with D possibly matching TRBD1 (6 bases). This CDR3 is 15 amino acids long. Trimming pared 6 bases from V and 8 bases from J, leaving 20 bases between. Germline loops: CDR1 LGHDT, CDR2 YNNKEL (reference sequence). CDR3 protein: CASRPGTFSSHEQFF. CDR3 DNA sequence: TGTGCCAGCAGGCCTGGGACATTCAGTAGCCATGAGCAGTTCTTC.

The sample holds one count of this clone. This chain connects TRBV24-1 to TRBJ2-1, with 7 nucleotides matching TRBD2. J gave up 0 bases and V 5 bases, and 9 bases lay outside the gene matches. This CDR3 contains 17 residues. Per germline, CDR1 KGHDR and CDR2 SFDVKD. In nucleotides, the CDR3 is TGTGCCACCAGTGCCCCGCTGGGACTAAGCTCCTACAATGAGCAGTTCTTC. Its protein product is CATSAPLGLSSYNEQFF.

This clone showed up just once. The rearrangement joins TRBV20-1 to TRBJ1-5; 7 bases align to TRBD1. This CDR3 region has 17 residues. Germline CDR1 DFQATT, CDR2 SNEGSKA (reference sequence). V was pared by 3 bases and J by 0 bases, with 11 bases of the junction left unmatched. Here the CDR3 DNA reads TGCAGTGCTAGTCCAATACGGGGGACAGTTAGCAATCAGCCCCAGCATTTT. Protein: CSASPIRGTVSNQPQHF.

The V gene is TRBV7-2, the J gene TRBJ2-2, with 15 nucleotides matching TRBD2. This CDR3 has 18 amino acids. CDR1 and CDR2 from the germline V gene are SGHTA and FQGNSA. Unmatched junction bases numbered 11, after V lost 5 bases and J lost 7 bases. CDR3 sequence (DNA): TGTGCCAGCAGCCGCTTCCCCGGACTAGCGGGGGGGCTCGGGGAGCTGTTTTTT. Translating gives CASSRFPGLAGGLGELFF.

The chain uses TRBV7-3 and TRBJ2-2, with 7 bases identical to TRBD1. Trimming removed 1 base from V and 4 bases from J; junction bases left unmatched: 6. CDR3 length: 16 amino acids. The germline CDR1 and CDR2 sequences are SGHTA and FQGTGA. The CDR3 spells CASSLKGGASTGELFF. The CDR3 DNA reads TGTGCCAGCAGCTTAAAAGGGGGCGCTTCCACCGGGGAGCTGTTTTTT.

This rearrangement joins TRBV4-1 to TRBJ1-1, with 8 bases that match TRBD1. Germline assignment: CDR1 MGHRA and CDR2 YSYEKL. The CDR3 runs 15 residues. V dropped 3 bases and J dropped 1; count of bases not matched to a gene: 4. This CDR3 is CASSHADRANTEAFF. CDR3 in DNA: TGCGCCAGCAGCCACGCGGACAGGGCGAACACTGAAGCTTTCTTT.

The chain employs TRBV7-9 and TRBJ1-2, with D tentatively TRBD1 (6 bases). Germline assignment: CDR1 SEHNR and CDR2 FQNEAQ (reference sequence). The V and J ends lost 8 bases and 1 base respectively, with 17 bases between them. The CDR3 spans 15 residues. The CDR3 DNA reads TGTGCCAGCCACGTCGGACAGCCGATTAACTATGGCTACACCTTC. Protein: CASHVGQPINYGYTF.

The chain couples TRBV7-9 to TRBJ2-7; possibly TRBD1 for D (6 bases). CDR3 length equals 14 residues. V was pared by 4 bases and J by 4 bases, with 14 bases between. CDR1 and CDR2 (germline): SEHNR, FQNEAQ (reference sequence). The CDR3 loop reads CASSSPTGGYEQYF. The CDR3 nucleotides are TGTGCCAGCAGCTCACCGACAGGAGGTTACGAGCAGTACTTC. The whole variable domain, filled in from reference TRBV7-9 and TRBJ2-7, reads DTGVSQNPRHKITKRGQNVTFRCDPISEHNRLYWYRQTLGQGPEFLTYFQNEAQLEKSRLLSDRFSAERPKGSFSTLEIQRTEQGDSAMYLCASSSPTGGYEQYFGPGTRLTVT.

V and J are TRBV27 and TRBJ2-7; 9 bases align to TRBD1. J was trimmed by 5 bases and V by 2 bases; bases with no gene match: 4. Germline V gene sequence: CDR1 MNHEY, CDR2 SMNVEV (reference sequence). The CDR3 covers 14 residues. CDR3: CASSLGTGIDEQYF. The CDR3 coding sequence is TGTGCCAGCAGTTTAGGGACAGGGATCGACGAGCAGTACTTC.

The chain joins TRBV6-5 to TRBJ1-2; TRBD1 is a possible D gene (5 bases). Germline V gene data show CDR1 as MNHEY and CDR2 as SVGAGI. With 5 bases removed from V and 2 bases from J, the gap between germline ends came to 9 bases. CDR3 size: 13 residues. The CDR3 region has the DNA TGTGCCAGCAGTACCGGGGGGAACTATGGCTACACCTTC. Translation: CASSTGGNYGYTF.

This rearrangement joins TRBV6-5 to TRBJ2-1, with 7 positions matching TRBD1. V lost 6 bases to trimming and J lost 9 bases; unmatched junction nucleotides: 11. The CDR3 is made up of 14 amino acids. The germline CDR1 and CDR2 sequences are MNHEY and SVGAGI. The CDR3 nucleotides read TGTGCCAGCAGCCAACGGTCCGGGACAGTTGAGCAGTTCTTC. The encoded protein is CASSQRSGTVEQFF.

V gene TRBV6-5 combines with J gene TRBJ2-2; maybe TRBD2 (5 bases). Trimming took 2 bases from V and 5 from J, leaving 6 bases between them. CDR3 length: 13 amino acids. Germline V gene data show CDR1 as MNHEY and CDR2 as SVGAGI. This chain's CDR3 is CASSYRGTGELFF. The DNA for the CDR3 is TGTGCCAGCAGTTACAGAGGGACCGGGGAGCTGTTTTTT.

This clone was detected a few times. The J gene is TRBJ1-5, the V gene TRBV6-2 or TRBV6-3; no clear D. Deletions cut 2 bases from V and 2 bases from J, with 7 bases between. CDR1 and CDR2 from the germline V gene are MNHEY and SVGEGT. The CDR3 runs 14 residues. The CDR3 DNA follows: TGTGCCAGCAGTTACGGCCAGGGCAATCAGCCCCAGCATTTT. Its translation: CASSYGQGNQPQHF.

The chain couples TRBV18 to TRBJ1-5; 9 bases line up with TRBD1. V shed 1 base and J 6 bases; nucleotides not matched to a gene: 7. The V gene's germline CDR1 is KGHSH and CDR2 LQKENI. The CDR3 has 16 amino acids. The CDR3, as DNA: TGTGCCAGCTCACCACAGTTTACGGGACAGGGTCAGCCCCAGCATTTT. Translated, it gives CASSPQFTGQGQPQHF.

The chain combines TRBV5-1 with TRBJ2-5; 10 bases line up with TRBD1. Looked up from germline, CDR1 is SGHRS and CDR2 is YFSETQ. The V segment lost 4 bases and the J segment 5 bases; nucleotides outside the gene matches: 5. The CDR3 has 14 amino acids. CDR3 protein: CASSRLGQGETQYF. In DNA, the CDR3 is TGCGCCAGCAGCCGACTGGGACAGGGGGAGACCCAGTACTTC.

The CDR3 here is CASSLQTGTHEQYF. In DNA, the CDR3 is TGTGCCAGCAGTTTACAGACAGGGACCCACGAGCAGTACTTC. The J gene is TRBJ2-7, the V gene TRBV27, with 7 bases that match TRBD1. The germline gives CDR1 MNHEY, CDR2 SMNVEV (reference sequence). Trimming at V came to 2 bases and at J to 5 bases, leaving 6 bases not matched to a gene. The CDR3 spans 14 residues.

The V and J genes are TRBV19 and TRBJ1-6, with 7 positions matching TRBD1. V lost 1 base and J lost 7; bases outside the gene matches: 4. Looked up from germline, CDR1 is LNHDA and CDR2 is SQIVND (reference sequence). The CDR3 consists of 15 residues. The CDR3 loop reads CASSIGTGLNSPLHF. As DNA, the CDR3 is TGTGCCAGTAGTATAGGGACAGGCTTGAATTCACCCCTCCACTTT.